A selection of T cell receptor beta chains follows, all from one sample in a study of cytotoxic CD8 clonotypes in ibrutinib-treated CLL. The data were produced by immunoSEQ multiplex PCR, yet TCRdb's version contains in-frame clones alone and is incomplete. The table records about 130,000 clones, 84% of them present only once. The input for sequencing was PBMCs, taken after 24 months of ibrutinib treatment. Receptors originate from a human donor with chronic lymphocytic leukemia. Each CDR3 is given with its conserved first and last residue. D genes are given only for firm matches. Size tells how often a clone was seen (once, few, many) or the class of an expanded clone, and some rows leave it out.

j_call: TRBJ2-1
d_call: NA
clone_size: few
v_call: TRBV10-1
cdr3_nt: TGCGCCAGCCGACCAAAAGAGCAGTTCTTC
cdr3_aa: CASRPKEQFF

j_call: TRBJ1-1
d_call: NA
clone_size: NA
v_call: TRBV29-1
cdr3_nt: TGCAGCGTTCAGTTGTCGTCCACTGAAGCTTTCTTT
cdr3_aa: CSVQLSSTEAFF

j_call: TRBJ1-1
d_call: TRBD1
clone_size: NA
v_call: TRBV7-2
cdr3_nt: TGTGCCAGCAGCTTAGCGGACAGGGGAAACACTGAAGCTTTCTTT
cdr3_aa: CASSLADRGNTEAFF

j_call: TRBJ1-2
d_call: NA
clone_size: NA
v_call: TRBV7-2
cdr3_nt: TGTGCCAGCAGCCCGGGGGGGGCTGGTGGCTATGGCTACACCTTC
cdr3_aa: CASSPGGAGGYGYTF

j_call: TRBJ1-5
d_call: NA
clone_size: NA
v_call: TRBV10-3
cdr3_nt: TGTGCCATCAGTGTGGGAGCAGGGGGCAATCAGCCCCAGCATTTT
cdr3_aa: CAISVGAGGNQPQHF

j_call: TRBJ2-1
d_call: TRBD1
clone_size: NA
v_call: TRBV27
cdr3_nt: TGTGCCAGCAGTTTCAGACAGGGTAAACAGTTCTTC
cdr3_aa: CASSFRQGKQFF

j_call: TRBJ2-3
d_call: TRBD1
clone_size: NA
v_call: TRBV11-2
cdr3_nt: TGTGCCAGCAGCATGAGATGGACAGGGAGCACAGATACGCAGTATTTT
cdr3_aa: CASSMRWTGSTDTQYF

j_call: TRBJ2-2
d_call: NA
clone_size: NA
v_call: TRBV7-2
cdr3_nt: TGTGCCAGCAGCTCCATTTACAGGGTGAGAGACACCGGGGAGCTGTTTTTT
cdr3_aa: CASSSIYRVRDTGELFF

j_call: TRBJ2-5
d_call: NA
clone_size: NA
v_call: TRBV7-9
cdr3_nt: TGTGCCAGCAGTCCCCCTAGCATGGAGACCCAGTACTTC
cdr3_aa: CASSPPSMETQYF

j_call: TRBJ1-3
d_call: NA
clone_size: NA
v_call: TRBV5-1
cdr3_nt: TGCGCCAGCAGCGAAACAGCCTCTGGAAACACCATATATTTT
cdr3_aa: CASSETASGNTIYF

j_call: TRBJ1-2
d_call: NA
clone_size: NA
v_call: TRBV4-3
cdr3_nt: TGCGCCAGCAGCCCACAGGGAGGCTATGGCTACACCTTC
cdr3_aa: CASSPQGGYGYTF

j_call: TRBJ2-7
d_call: NA
clone_size: NA
v_call: TRBV9
cdr3_nt: TGTGCCAGCAGCGTAGCCGGATGGGGCGAGCAGTACTTC
cdr3_aa: CASSVAGWGEQYF

j_call: TRBJ2-5
d_call: NA
clone_size: NA
v_call: TRBV7-9
cdr3_nt: TGTGCCAGCAGCTTGGGCGGGGAAGAGACCCAGTACTTC
cdr3_aa: CASSLGGEETQYF

j_call: TRBJ1-2
d_call: NA
clone_size: NA
v_call: TRBV5-1
cdr3_nt: TGCGCCAGCAGCTTGGGGGCCCGATCTCTTCTTCGCCTTGGCTACACCTTC
cdr3_aa: CASSLGARSLLRLGYTF

j_call: TRBJ2-1
d_call: NA
clone_size: NA
v_call: TRBV5-6
cdr3_nt: TGTGCCAGCAGCTGGCGGGATGAGCAGTTCTTC
cdr3_aa: CASSWRDEQFF

j_call: TRBJ1-4
d_call: TRBD1
clone_size: NA
v_call: TRBV4-2
cdr3_nt: TGTGCCAGCAGCCCCGACAGGGGCGGTGAAAAACTGTTTTTT
cdr3_aa: CASSPDRGGEKLFF

j_call: TRBJ1-1
d_call: NA
clone_size: NA
v_call: TRBV27
cdr3_nt: TGTGCCAGCAGTTTATACTTCGAAGGGGGCACTGAAGCTTTCTTT
cdr3_aa: CASSLYFEGGTEAFF

j_call: TRBJ1-2
d_call: NA
clone_size: NA
v_call: TRBV29-1
cdr3_nt: TGCAGCGTTGTGGGGTGGGGGGTTGGCTATGGCTACACCTTC
cdr3_aa: CSVVGWGVGYGYTF

j_call: TRBJ1-2
d_call: NA
clone_size: NA
v_call: TRBV19
cdr3_nt: TGTGCCAGTAGTCCAGACGAAACTAACTATGGCTACACCTTC
cdr3_aa: CASSPDETNYGYTF

j_call: TRBJ2-5
d_call: TRBD2
clone_size: NA
v_call: TRBV2
cdr3_nt: TGTGCCAGCAGCCGGCTAGCGGGGGGTGGAGAGACCCAGTACTTC
cdr3_aa: CASSRLAGGGETQYF

j_call: TRBJ2-2
d_call: TRBD1
clone_size: NA
v_call: TRBV29-1
cdr3_nt: TGCAGCGCGGCTGGGACAGGGGGAACCGGGGAGCTGTTTTTT
cdr3_aa: CSAAGTGGTGELFF

j_call: TRBJ2-2
d_call: TRBD1
clone_size: once
v_call: TRBV27
cdr3_nt: TGTGCCAGCAGTTCTACCGGGACAGGGGTTTACACCGGGGAGCTGTTTTTT
cdr3_aa: CASSSTGTGVYTGELFF

j_call: TRBJ2-7
d_call: TRBD1
clone_size: NA
v_call: TRBV7-2
cdr3_nt: TGTGCCAGCAGCCGACGTGGGACAGTCTCCTACGAGCAGTACTTC
cdr3_aa: CASSRRGTVSYEQYF

j_call: TRBJ2-3
d_call: TRBD2
clone_size: NA
v_call: TRBV7-2
cdr3_nt: TGTGCCAGCAGCTTAGTCCCGTGGACTAGCGGGGGGGCATCAGATACGCAGTATTTT
cdr3_aa: CASSLVPWTSGGASDTQYF

j_call: TRBJ1-6
d_call: NA
clone_size: NA
v_call: TRBV6-4
cdr3_nt: TGTGCCAGCAGCCCGGAAAGGGGTTCACCCCTCCACTTT
cdr3_aa: CASSPERGSPLHF

j_call: TRBJ1-6
d_call: NA
clone_size: NA
v_call: TRBV19
cdr3_nt: TGTGCCAGTAGTATAAATTCGGCTCCAGCAGAGCCCCTCCACTTT
cdr3_aa: CASSINSAPAEPLHF

j_call: TRBJ2-5
d_call: TRBD1
clone_size: NA
v_call: TRBV7-2
cdr3_nt: TGTGCCAGCAGTTCCGGACAGGGAAGAGAGACCCAGTACTTC
cdr3_aa: CASSSGQGRETQYF

j_call: TRBJ1-4
d_call: TRBD1
clone_size: NA
v_call: TRBV18
cdr3_nt: TGTGCCAGCTCACCACGTGCGGGACAGGGGGCCGAAAAACTGTTTTTT
cdr3_aa: CASSPRAGQGAEKLFF

j_call: TRBJ2-1
d_call: NA
clone_size: NA
v_call: TRBV11-2
cdr3_nt: TGTGCCAGCAGCCTCGGGACTCTGTCCTACAATGAGCAGTTCTTC
cdr3_aa: CASSLGTLSYNEQFF

j_call: TRBJ1-6
d_call: NA
clone_size: NA
v_call: TRBV5-6
cdr3_nt: TGTGCCAGCAGCTTGCTGGGGGCGAGCTCCTATAATTCACCCCTCCACTTT
cdr3_aa: CASSLLGASSYNSPLHF

j_call: TRBJ1-1
d_call: NA
clone_size: NA
v_call: TRBV6-6
cdr3_nt: TGTGCCAGCAGTTACCGGGTGTTGCTGAACACTGAAGCTTTCTTT
cdr3_aa: CASSYRVLLNTEAFF

j_call: TRBJ1-2
d_call: NA
clone_size: NA
v_call: TRBV28
cdr3_nt: TGTGCCAGCAGTCCCCCCGTTGGGGGCCGCATAGCTTATAAGTGGGGCTACACCTTC
cdr3_aa: CASSPPVGGRIAYKWGYTF

j_call: TRBJ2-7
d_call: TRBD2
clone_size: NA
v_call: TRBV10-1
cdr3_nt: TGCGCCAGCAGTGAGTGGGGGGGAGCGGGTGAGCAGTACTTC
cdr3_aa: CASSEWGGAGEQYF